What follows describes a single T cell receptor beta chain. Some clones are missing from TCRdb's copy, which holds only in-frame ones; the method was immunoSEQ multiplex PCR. The sample gives 25,000 to 40,000 clones, 80% to 90% of which show up once; 0.6% to 0.75% is in the top ten. V was clipped by 0 bases and J by 9 bases, with 12 bases between them. This CDR3 comprises 14 residues. In germline, CDR1 is KGHSH, CDR2 LQKENI. This sample was included in a study of stem cell transplantation in POMP-related autoinflammatory disease. Sequences were derived from CD4+ T cells from PBMCs, sampled before stem cell transplantation. This chain links TRBV18 with TRBJ2-1; possible D gene TRBD1, 6 bases. The source is a human donor with POMP-related autoinflammation and immune dysregulation (PRAID). This CDR3 is CASSPPISRGEQFF. The CDR3 DNA sequence: TGTGCCAGCTCACCACCGATAAGCAGGGGTGAGCAGTTCTTC. The full variable domain, in which reference TRBV18 and TRBJ2-1 provide the parts outside the CDR3, is NAGVMQNPRHLVRRRGQEARLRCSPMKGHSHVYWYRQLPEEGLKFMVYLQKENIIDESGMPKERFSAEFPKEGPSILRIQQVVRGDSAAYFCASSPPISRGEQFFGPGTRLTVL.